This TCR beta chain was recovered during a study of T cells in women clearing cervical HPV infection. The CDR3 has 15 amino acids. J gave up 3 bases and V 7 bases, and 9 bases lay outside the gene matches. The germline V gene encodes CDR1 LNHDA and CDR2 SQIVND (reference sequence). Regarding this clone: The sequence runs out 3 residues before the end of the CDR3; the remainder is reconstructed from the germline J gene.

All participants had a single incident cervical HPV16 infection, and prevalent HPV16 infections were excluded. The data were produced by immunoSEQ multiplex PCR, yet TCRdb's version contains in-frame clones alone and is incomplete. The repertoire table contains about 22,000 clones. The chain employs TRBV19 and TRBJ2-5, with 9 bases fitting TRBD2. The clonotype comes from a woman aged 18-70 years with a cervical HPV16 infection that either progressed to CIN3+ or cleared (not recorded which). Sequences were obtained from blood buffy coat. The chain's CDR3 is CASTSGVAGEETQYF. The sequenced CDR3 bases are TGTGCCAGTACCTCAGGGGTAGCGGGAGAAGAGACC.